This T cell receptor beta chain was obtained from a study of human T cells and chemical hapten exposure. V was pared by 6 bases and J by 3 bases, with 8 bases of the junction left unmatched. The CDR3 is made up of 15 amino acids. From germline, CDR1 is MGHDK and CDR2 SYGVNS. This clonotype was counted at least ten times. TCRdb itself ran the RACE reads through MiXCR, one entry per CDR3 protein. The repertoire has some 49,000 distinct CDR3 sequences, less than 9.5% of them found once; the top ten carry 4.5%. The time point: patch test 1, 2 weeks after DPC sensitization. Treatment indicated: therapeutic diphenylcyclopropenone sensitization with weekly scalp DPC. Whole blood, unfractionated, served as the material for total RNA extraction.

This sequence originates from a woman in her forties or fifties with alopecia areata. Some clones in this sample may be carry-over from other donors' samples. The chain carries TRBV25-1 and TRBJ2-7; TRBD2 aligns across 10 bases. This specimen was whole blood, taken in connection with sensitization to the hapten diphenylcyclopropenone (DPC). The CDR3 DNA reads as TGTGCCAGCAGCCCCTCTAGCGGGAGTTTCTACGAGCAGTACTTC. It codes for CASSPSSGSFYEQYF.